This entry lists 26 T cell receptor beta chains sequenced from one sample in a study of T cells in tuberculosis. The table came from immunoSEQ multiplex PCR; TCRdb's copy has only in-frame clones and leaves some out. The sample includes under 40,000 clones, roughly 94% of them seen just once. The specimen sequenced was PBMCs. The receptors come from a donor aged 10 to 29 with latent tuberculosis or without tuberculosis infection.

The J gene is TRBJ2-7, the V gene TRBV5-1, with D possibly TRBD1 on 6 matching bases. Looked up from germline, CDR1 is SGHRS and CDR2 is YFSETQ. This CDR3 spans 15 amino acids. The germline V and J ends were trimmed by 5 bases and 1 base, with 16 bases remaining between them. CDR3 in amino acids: CASSSSGTRSYEQYF. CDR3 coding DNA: TGCGCCAGCAGTTCGTCCGGGACAAGGTCCTACGAGCAGTACTTC. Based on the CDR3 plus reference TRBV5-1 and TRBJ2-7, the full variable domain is KAGVTQTPRYLIKTRGQQVTLSCSPISGHRSVSWYQQTPGQGLQFLFEYFSETQRNKGNFPGRFSGRQFSNSRSEMNVSTLELGDSALYLCASSSSGTRSYEQYFGPGTRLTVT.

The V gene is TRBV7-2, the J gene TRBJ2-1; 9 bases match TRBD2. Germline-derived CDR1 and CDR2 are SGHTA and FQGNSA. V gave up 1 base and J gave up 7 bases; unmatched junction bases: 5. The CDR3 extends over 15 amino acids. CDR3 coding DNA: TGTGCCAGCAGCTTAGTCGGAGCGGGAGGTAATGAGCAGTTCTTC. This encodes CASSLVGAGGNEQFF.

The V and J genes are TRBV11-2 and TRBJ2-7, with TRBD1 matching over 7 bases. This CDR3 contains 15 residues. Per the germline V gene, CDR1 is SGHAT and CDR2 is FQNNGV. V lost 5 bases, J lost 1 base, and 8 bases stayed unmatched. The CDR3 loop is CASSLGPGQSYEQYF. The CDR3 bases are TGTGCCAGCAGCCTCGGTCCGGGACAGTCCTACGAGCAGTACTTC.

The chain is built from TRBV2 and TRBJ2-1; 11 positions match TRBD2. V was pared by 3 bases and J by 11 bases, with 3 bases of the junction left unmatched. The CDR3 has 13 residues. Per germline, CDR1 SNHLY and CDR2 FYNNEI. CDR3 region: CASSDGTSGKQFF. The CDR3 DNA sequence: TGTGCCAGCAGTGATGGGACTAGCGGAAAGCAGTTCTTC.

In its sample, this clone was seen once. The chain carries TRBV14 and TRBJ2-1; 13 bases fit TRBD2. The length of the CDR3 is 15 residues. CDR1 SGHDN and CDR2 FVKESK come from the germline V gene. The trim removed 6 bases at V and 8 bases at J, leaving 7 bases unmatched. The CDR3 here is CASSQLAGGPYEQFF. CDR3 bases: TGTGCCAGCAGTCAACTAGCGGGAGGGCCCTATGAGCAGTTCTTC.

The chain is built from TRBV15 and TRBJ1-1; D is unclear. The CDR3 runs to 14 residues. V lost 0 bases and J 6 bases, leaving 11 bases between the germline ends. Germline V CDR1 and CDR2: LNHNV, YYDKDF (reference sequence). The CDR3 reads CATSREGLLSEAFF. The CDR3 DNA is TGTGCCACCAGCAGAGAAGGACTCCTCTCTGAAGCTTTCTTT. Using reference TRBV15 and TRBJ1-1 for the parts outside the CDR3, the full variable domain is DAMVIQNPRYQVTQFGKPVTLSCSQTLNHNVMYWYQQKSSQAPKLLFHYYDKDFNNEADTPDNFQSRRPNTSFCFLDIRSPGLGDTAMYLCATSREGLLSEAFFGQGTRLTVV.

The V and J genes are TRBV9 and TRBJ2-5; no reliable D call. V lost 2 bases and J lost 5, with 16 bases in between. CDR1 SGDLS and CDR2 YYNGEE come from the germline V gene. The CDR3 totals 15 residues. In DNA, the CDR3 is TGTGCCAGCAGCGTCTCCCCACAGAGCCGCGAGACCCAGTACTTC. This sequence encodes CASSVSPQSRETQYF.

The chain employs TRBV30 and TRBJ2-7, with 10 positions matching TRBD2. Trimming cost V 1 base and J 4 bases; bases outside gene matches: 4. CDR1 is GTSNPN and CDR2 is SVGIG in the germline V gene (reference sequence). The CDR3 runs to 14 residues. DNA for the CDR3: TGTGCCTGGAGTGCCGGGACTAGCGAGTACGAGCAGTACTTC. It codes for CAWSAGTSEYEQYF.

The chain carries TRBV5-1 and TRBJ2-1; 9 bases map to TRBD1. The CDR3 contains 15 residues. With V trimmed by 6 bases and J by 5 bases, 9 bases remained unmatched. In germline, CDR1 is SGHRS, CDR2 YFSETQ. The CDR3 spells CASTLRDRVDNEQFF. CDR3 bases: TGCGCCAGCACCCTCCGGGACAGGGTGGACAATGAGCAGTTCTTC.

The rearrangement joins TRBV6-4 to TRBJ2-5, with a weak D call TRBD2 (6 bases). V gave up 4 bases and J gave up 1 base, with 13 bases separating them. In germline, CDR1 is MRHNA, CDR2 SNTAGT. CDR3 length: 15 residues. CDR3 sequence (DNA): TGTGCCAGCAGTGTGGACCCGGGAGTCCAAGAGACCCAGTACTTC. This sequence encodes CASSVDPGVQETQYF.

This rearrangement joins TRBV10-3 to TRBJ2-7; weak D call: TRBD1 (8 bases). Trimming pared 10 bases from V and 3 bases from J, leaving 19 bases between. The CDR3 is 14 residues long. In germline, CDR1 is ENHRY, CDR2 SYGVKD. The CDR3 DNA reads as TGTGCCACCAGGGGGGGGGACAGGAACTACGAGCAGTACTTC. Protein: CATRGGDRNYEQYF.

The CDR3: CATWEGTGGAEQYF. The CDR3 bases are TGTGCCACCTGGGAAGGGACAGGGGGCGCCGAGCAGTACTTC. The chain combines TRBV15 with TRBJ2-7; 12 bases map to TRBD1. This CDR3 spans 14 amino acids. The germline gives CDR1 LNHNV, CDR2 YYDKDF (reference sequence). Unmatched junction bases numbered 8, after V lost 8 bases and J lost 6 bases.

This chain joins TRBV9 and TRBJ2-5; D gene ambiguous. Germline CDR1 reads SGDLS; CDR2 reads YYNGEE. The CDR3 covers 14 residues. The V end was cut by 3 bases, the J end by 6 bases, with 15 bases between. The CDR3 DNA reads TGTGCCAGCAGCGCCCCTTTCAGTGATAAGACCCAGTACTTC. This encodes CASSAPFSDKTQYF.

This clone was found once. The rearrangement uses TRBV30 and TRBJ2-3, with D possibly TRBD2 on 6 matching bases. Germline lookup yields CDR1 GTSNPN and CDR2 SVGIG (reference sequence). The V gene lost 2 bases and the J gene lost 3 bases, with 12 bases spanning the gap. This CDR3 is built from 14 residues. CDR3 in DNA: TGTGCCTGGAGTCGGGACTTCGTGACAGATACGCAGTATTTT. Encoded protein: CAWSRDFVTDTQYF.

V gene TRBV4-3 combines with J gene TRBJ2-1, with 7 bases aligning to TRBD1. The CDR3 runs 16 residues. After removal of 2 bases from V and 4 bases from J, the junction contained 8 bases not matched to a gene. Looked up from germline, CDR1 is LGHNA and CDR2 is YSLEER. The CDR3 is CASSQTFRGLYNEQFF. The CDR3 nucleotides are TGCGCCAGCAGCCAAACGTTCAGGGGGTTATACAATGAGCAGTTCTTC.

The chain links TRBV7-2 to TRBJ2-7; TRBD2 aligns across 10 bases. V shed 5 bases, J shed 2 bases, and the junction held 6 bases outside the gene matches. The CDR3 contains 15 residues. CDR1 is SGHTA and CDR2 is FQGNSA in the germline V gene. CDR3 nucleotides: TGTGCCAGCAGCCTTAGAACTAGCGGGGCCTACGAGCAGTACTTC. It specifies CASSLRTSGAYEQYF.

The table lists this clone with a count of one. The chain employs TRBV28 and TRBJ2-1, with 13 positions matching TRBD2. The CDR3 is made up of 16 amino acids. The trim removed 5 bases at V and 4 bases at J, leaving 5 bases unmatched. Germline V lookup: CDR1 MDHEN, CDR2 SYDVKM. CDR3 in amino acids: CASSRLTSGRYNEQFF. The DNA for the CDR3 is TGTGCCAGCAGTCGCCTGACTAGCGGGAGGTACAATGAGCAGTTCTTC. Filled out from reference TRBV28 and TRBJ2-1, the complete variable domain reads DVKVTQSSRYLVKRTGEKVFLECVQDMDHENMFWYRQDPGLGLRLIYFSYDVKMKEKGDIPEGYSVSREKKERFSLILESASTNQTSMYLCASSRLTSGRYNEQFFGPGTRLTVL.

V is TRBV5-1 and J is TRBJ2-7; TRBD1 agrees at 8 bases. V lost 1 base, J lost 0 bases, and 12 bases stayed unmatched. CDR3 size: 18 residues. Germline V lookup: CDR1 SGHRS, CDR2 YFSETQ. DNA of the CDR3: TGCGCCAGCAGCTTGTACCCCCACTACAGGGGGAGCTCCTACGAGCAGTACTTC. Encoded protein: CASSLYPHYRGSSYEQYF.

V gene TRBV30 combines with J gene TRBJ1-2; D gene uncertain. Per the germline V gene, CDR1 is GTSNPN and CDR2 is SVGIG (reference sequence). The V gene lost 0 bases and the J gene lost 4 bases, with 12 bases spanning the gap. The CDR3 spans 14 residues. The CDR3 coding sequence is TGTGCCTGGAGTGTCCAGGCGACCTTCTATGGCTACACCTTC. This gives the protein CAWSVQATFYGYTF. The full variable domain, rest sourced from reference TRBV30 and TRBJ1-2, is SQTIHQWPATLVQPVGSPLSLECTVEGTSNPNLYWYRQAAGRGLQLLFYSVGIGQISSEVPQNLSASRPQDRQFILSSKKLLLSDSGFYLCAWSVQATFYGYTFGSGTRLTVV.

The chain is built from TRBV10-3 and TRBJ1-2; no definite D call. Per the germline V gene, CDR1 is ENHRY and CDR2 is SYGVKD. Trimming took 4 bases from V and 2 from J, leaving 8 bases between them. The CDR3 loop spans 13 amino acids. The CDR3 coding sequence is TGTGCCATCAGTGTTGTCTTAAACTATGGCTACACCTTC. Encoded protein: CAISVVLNYGYTF.

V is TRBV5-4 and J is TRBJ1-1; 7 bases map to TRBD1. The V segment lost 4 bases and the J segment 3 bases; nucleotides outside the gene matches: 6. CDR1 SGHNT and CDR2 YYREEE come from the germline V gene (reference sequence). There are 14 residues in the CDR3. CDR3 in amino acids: CASSLTGVYTEAFF. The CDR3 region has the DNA TGTGCCAGCAGCCTTACAGGGGTGTACACTGAAGCTTTCTTT.

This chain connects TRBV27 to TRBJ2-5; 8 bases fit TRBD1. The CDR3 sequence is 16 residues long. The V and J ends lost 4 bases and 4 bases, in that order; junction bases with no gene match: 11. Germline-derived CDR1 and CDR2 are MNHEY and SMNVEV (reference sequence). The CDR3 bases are TGTGCCAGCAGTTCCTACCGGACAGGGTACGGAGAGACCCAGTACTTC. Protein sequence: CASSSYRTGYGETQYF.

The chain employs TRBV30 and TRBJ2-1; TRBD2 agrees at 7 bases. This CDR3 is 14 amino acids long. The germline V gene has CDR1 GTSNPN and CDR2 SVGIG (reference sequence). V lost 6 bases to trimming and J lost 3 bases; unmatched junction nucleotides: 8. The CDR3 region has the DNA TGTGCCTGTTCCAGCGGGAACCTCTACAATGAGCAGTTCTTC. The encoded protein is CACSSGNLYNEQFF.

Here the CDR3 reads CASTLPGGRGYGYTF. The CDR3 DNA reads TGTGCCAGCACCCTCCCCGGGGGGCGGGGCTATGGCTACACCTTC. The chain is built from TRBV6-1 and TRBJ1-2; D perhaps matches TRBD1 (6 bases). V shed 7 bases and J shed 4 bases, with 19 bases lying between them. Per germline, CDR1 MNHNS and CDR2 SASEGT. This CDR3 is built from 15 residues.

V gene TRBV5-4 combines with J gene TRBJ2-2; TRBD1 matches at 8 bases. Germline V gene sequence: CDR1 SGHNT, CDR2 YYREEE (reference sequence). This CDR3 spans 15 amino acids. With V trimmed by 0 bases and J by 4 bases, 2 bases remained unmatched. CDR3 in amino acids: CASSLVTGGTGELFF. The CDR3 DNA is TGTGCCAGCAGCTTGGTTACAGGGGGCACCGGGGAGCTGTTTTTT.

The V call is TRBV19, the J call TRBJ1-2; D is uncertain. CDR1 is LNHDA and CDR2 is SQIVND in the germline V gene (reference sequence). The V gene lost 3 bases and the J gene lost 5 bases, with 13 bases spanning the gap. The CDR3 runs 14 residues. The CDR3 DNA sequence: TGTGCCAGTAGTATCAGGCAGCCCGTTTATGGCTACACCTTC. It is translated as CASSIRQPVYGYTF.